This T cell receptor beta chain was captured by sequencing in a study of technical replicates of blood from a few donors. Per germline, CDR1 SNHLY and CDR2 FYNNEI. J was trimmed by 4 bases and V by 5 bases; bases with no gene match: 11. The CDR3 extends over 16 amino acids. Clones were sequenced by immunoSEQ multiplex PCR, and TCRdb holds only the in-frame ones, with some missing. The table records over 70,000 clones, 85% to 95% of them present only once. The gene calls are TRBV2 and TRBJ1-1; 9 bases map to TRBD1. Sequenced input: T cells isolated from PBMCs. The TCR was taken from a human donor in good health. The DNA of the CDR3 is TGTGCCAGCAGTCCACAGGGGGCGGTTTGGATCACTGAAGCTTTCTTT. Encoded protein: CASSPQGAVWITEAFF.